A single sample gave rise to the 32 T cell receptor beta chains below, sequenced in a study of blood T cell repertoires in COVID-19. The protocol was immunoSEQ multiplex PCR, while the TCRdb copy is restricted to in-frame clones and leaves out a portion. Among 240,000 or so clones listed, 85% to 90% were seen once. Source material: PBMCs or T cells enriched from blood (not recorded which). The receptors here all came from a man aged 50 to 60 who had been exposed to COVID-19.

This chain uses TRBV7-9 with TRBJ2-5; 8 positions match TRBD2. Germline CDR1 SEHNR, CDR2 FQNEAQ (reference sequence). The CDR3 extends over 15 amino acids. After removal of 3 bases from V and 2 bases from J, the junction contained 5 bases not matched to a gene. CDR3 loop: CASSFHGGAQETQYF. As DNA, the CDR3 is TGTGCCAGCAGCTTCCACGGGGGGGCACAAGAGACCCAGTACTTC.

There are a few counts of this clone. This sequence joins TRBV24-1 and TRBJ2-3; maybe TRBD1 (5 bases). The CDR3 is 13 residues long. Germline-derived CDR1 and CDR2 are KGHDR and SFDVKD. The V and J ends lost 3 bases and 4 bases respectively, with 7 bases between them. The CDR3 here is CATSDGHADTQYF. The CDR3 DNA sequence: TGTGCCACCAGTGATGGACATGCAGATACGCAGTATTTT.

The rearrangement uses TRBV30 and TRBJ1-2, with D maybe TRBD1 (5 bases). The length of the CDR3 is 12 residues. V lost 5 bases to trimming and J lost 5 bases, with 12 bases between them. Looked up from germline, CDR1 is GTSNPN and CDR2 is SVGIG (reference sequence). CDR3 residues: CAWDRTRYGYTF. For the CDR3, the DNA is TGTGCCTGGGACAGAACTCGTTATGGCTACACCTTC.

The genes are TRBV9 and TRBJ2-2, with TRBD2 matching 8 bases. After removal of 0 bases from V and 6 bases from J, the junction contained 7 bases not matched to a gene. The V gene's germline CDR1 is SGDLS and CDR2 YYNGEE. CDR3 length: 16 residues. DNA for the CDR3: TGTGCCAGCAGCGTAGTGGTGGTAGCGGGACCCGGGGAGCTGTTTTTT. Translation: CASSVVVVAGPGELFF.

The chain links TRBV27 to TRBJ1-5; 8 nucleotides align to TRBD1. V dropped 5 bases and J dropped 1; count of bases not matched to a gene: 4. Germline assignment: CDR1 MNHEY and CDR2 SMNVEV (reference sequence). This CDR3 region has 15 residues. In DNA form, the CDR3 reads TGTGCCAGCAGTCGGACAGGGCGAAGCAATCAGCCCCAGCATTTT. Its protein is CASSRTGRSNQPQHF.

This clone was recorded only once. V usage is TRBV28 and J usage is TRBJ2-7, with 14 bases that match TRBD2. Germline-derived CDR1 and CDR2 are MDHEN and SYDVKM. Germline trimming cut 5 bases from V and 2 bases from J; bases unmatched to any gene: 5. This CDR3 has 16 residues. CDR3 bases: TGTGCCAGCAGTGAAGGGACTAGCGGGAGTCCCTACGAGCAGTACGTC. As protein: CASSEGTSGSPYEQYV.

The rearrangement joins TRBV28 to TRBJ2-2; D is unclear. From germline, CDR1 is MDHEN and CDR2 SYDVKM. V lost 3 bases, J lost 0 bases, and 5 bases lay in between. The CDR3 consists of 14 residues. CDR3 bases: TGTGCCAGCAGTTTCCATGCGAACACCGGGGAGCTGTTTTTT. This codes for CASSFHANTGELFF.

This rearrangement joins TRBV6-4 to TRBJ2-1, with D maybe TRBD1 (6 bases). V dropped 1 base and J dropped 8 bases, with 15 bases sitting between them. Per germline, CDR1 MRHNA and CDR2 SNTAGT. The CDR3 totals 15 residues. CDR3 DNA sequence: TGTGCCAGCAGTGACTGGGGGCGGGCCGGTGATGAGCAGTTCTTC. Translating it yields CASSDWGRAGDEQFF.

The gene calls are TRBV12-3 or TRBV12-4 and TRBJ1-1; no clear D. The CDR3 is made up of 13 amino acids. Trimming shortened V by 9 bases and J by 0 bases, and 11 bases separated the two germline ends. CDR3 residues: CASGEILNTEAFF. Written as DNA, the CDR3 is TGTGCCAGTGGGGAGATTCTGAACACTGAAGCTTTCTTT.

This clone was detected many times. The chain recombines TRBV4-1 with TRBJ2-2; 11 nucleotides align to TRBD2. The trim removed 7 bases at V and 8 bases at J, leaving 9 bases unmatched. The length of the CDR3 is 15 residues. Germline CDR1 and CDR2: MGHRA and YSYEKL. The CDR3 nucleotides are TGCGCCAGCACCTTGGGTAGCGGGGGGGCAGGGGAGCTGTTTTTT. It encodes CASTLGSGGAGELFF.

The chain uses TRBV28 and TRBJ1-2, with unresolved D. CDR3 length: 12 amino acids. The germline gives CDR1 MDHEN, CDR2 SYDVKM. Trimming stripped 5 bases from V and 8 bases from J, with 12 bases between. The CDR3 DNA is TGTGCCAGCAGTGCAATAACCGAGGGCTACACCTTC. It is translated as CASSAITEGYTF.

This clone has a single count. The CDR3 DNA follows: TGTGCCAGCAGCGTAGAGGCTAGCGGATCTATTCAGTACTTC. Protein product: CASSVEASGSIQYF. The chain employs TRBV9 and TRBJ2-4; TRBD2 matches at 7 bases. The CDR3 covers 14 residues. Germline CDR1 and CDR2: SGDLS and YYNGEE. Trimming at V came to 0 bases and at J to 10 bases, leaving 7 bases not matched to a gene.

This clone was found a few times. This chain joins TRBV29-1 and TRBJ1-1; D unresolved. This CDR3 has 13 residues. V dropped 1 base and J dropped 5 bases, with 11 bases sitting between them. Germline V gene sequence: CDR1 SQVTM, CDR2 ANQGSEA. This CDR3 reads CSVEGILGTEAFF. As DNA, the CDR3 is TGCAGCGTTGAAGGGATACTAGGTACTGAAGCTTTCTTT.

The chain couples TRBV4-2 to TRBJ1-4; D may be TRBD1 (5 bases). V lost 5 bases and J 0 bases, leaving 13 bases between the germline ends. Germline values: CDR1 LGHNA, CDR2 YNFKEQ. The length of the CDR3 is 16 residues. The CDR3 loop reads CASSEAPGATNEKLFF. CDR3 in DNA: TGTGCCAGCAGCGAAGCCCCGGGGGCAACTAATGAAAAACTGTTTTTT.

The count of this clone is one. This chain joins TRBV5-1 and TRBJ2-7; the match to TRBD1 covers 7 bases. V was clipped by 4 bases and J by 2 bases; unmatched bases: 9. The CDR3 runs to 15 residues. CDR1 and CDR2 (germline): SGHRS, YFSETQ. CDR3: CASSPLQGLTYEQYF. As DNA, the CDR3 is TGCGCCAGCAGCCCTTTACAGGGGTTGACCTACGAGCAGTACTTC.

This chain connects TRBV18 to TRBJ1-1; TRBD1 agrees at 11 bases. This CDR3 contains 16 residues. The junction had 4 bases not matched to a gene; V was cut back by 3 bases and J by 1 base. Germline V gene sequence: CDR1 KGHSH, CDR2 LQKENI. The CDR3 loop reads CASSPGQGGRNTEAFF. The CDR3 nucleotides are TGTGCCAGCTCACCGGGACAGGGGGGCCGGAACACTGAAGCTTTCTTT.

The chain employs TRBV4-2 and TRBJ1-3, with D maybe TRBD1 (6 bases). CDR3 length: 16 residues. Between the trimmed V and J ends, which lost 0 bases and 0 bases, there was a span of 9 bases. The germline CDR1 and CDR2 sequences are LGHNA and YNFKEQ. The CDR3 sequence is CASSQEGHFSGNTIYF. The CDR3 nucleotides are TGTGCCAGCAGCCAAGAGGGACACTTCTCTGGAAACACCATATATTTT.

This sequence joins TRBV3-1 (or the pseudogene TRBV3-2) and TRBJ1-5; tentatively, D is TRBD1 (5 bases). V was clipped by 2 bases and J by 4 bases, with 15 bases between them. Germline CDR1 and CDR2: LGHDT and YNNKEL (reference sequence). The CDR3 runs 16 residues. The CDR3 reads CASSQMGVGGNQPQHF. The CDR3, as DNA: TGTGCCAGCAGCCAAATGGGGGTGGGGGGAAATCAGCCCCAGCATTTT.

V usage is TRBV18 and J usage is TRBJ1-1; TRBD1 is a possible D gene (5 bases). CDR1 and CDR2 (germline): KGHSH, LQKENI. The CDR3 spans 13 residues. V shed 2 bases and J shed 6 bases, with 10 bases lying between them. The CDR3 nucleotides are TGTGCCAGCTCACCAGGACTACAGGCTGAAGCTTTCTTT. Protein product: CASSPGLQAEAFF.

The rearrangement links TRBV28 to TRBJ2-7; the match to TRBD2 covers 8 bases. The length of the CDR3 is 15 residues. The J segment lost 4 bases and the V segment lost 4 bases, leaving 9 bases of the junction unmatched. The germline CDR1 and CDR2 sequences are MDHEN and SYDVKM. The CDR3 loop reads CASSSLRGGLYEQYV. In nucleotides, the CDR3 is TGTGCCAGCAGTTCCCTTCGGGGGGGACTATACGAGCAGTACGTC.

The rearrangement links TRBV28 to TRBJ1-3; D may be TRBD1 (5 bases). Germline V CDR1 and CDR2: MDHEN, SYDVKM. The CDR3 runs to 13 residues. Trimming stripped 3 bases from V and 3 bases from J, with 6 bases between. The CDR3 sequence is CASSFRVGNTIYF. The CDR3 nucleotides are TGTGCCAGCAGTTTCAGGGTTGGAAACACCATATATTTT.

The chain links TRBV11-2 to TRBJ2-7; a weak D match, TRBD1 (6 bases). CDR3 length equals 14 residues. V gave up 1 base and J gave up 3 bases, with 10 bases separating them. CDR1 and CDR2 from the germline V gene are SGHAT and FQNNGV. The CDR3 DNA is TGTGCCAGCAGCTTAGTAGACAGGAGCTACGAGCAGTACTTC. It encodes CASSLVDRSYEQYF. Based on the CDR3 plus reference TRBV11-2 and TRBJ2-7, the full variable domain is EAGVAQSPRYKIIEKRQSVAFWCNPISGHATLYWYQQILGQGPKLLIQFQNNGVVDDSQLPKDRFSAERLKGVDSTLKIQPAKLEDSAVYLCASSLVDRSYEQYFGPGTRLTVT.

The CDR3: CASSPGTGPGYTF. The CDR3, as DNA: TGTGCCAGCTCACCCGGGACAGGGCCAGGCTACACCTTC. The gene calls are TRBV18 and TRBJ1-2, with 9 bases matching TRBD1. There are 13 residues in the CDR3. Germline V gene lookup returns CDR1 KGHSH and CDR2 LQKENI. V lost 3 bases and J lost 8; bases outside the gene matches: 4.

The gene calls are TRBV28 and TRBJ2-7; 7 nucleotides agree with TRBD1. The CDR3 runs 13 residues. With V trimmed by 5 bases and J by 6 bases, 7 bases remained unmatched. Germline CDR1 MDHEN, CDR2 SYDVKM. CDR3 loop: CASSLPQGTEQYV. As DNA, the CDR3 is TGTGCCAGCAGTCTTCCACAGGGGACCGAGCAGTACGTC.

The rearrangement joins TRBV29-1 to TRBJ2-1; TRBD2 aligns across 8 bases. Germline V CDR1 and CDR2: SQVTM, ANQGSEA. The length of the CDR3 is 14 residues. V dropped 4 bases and J dropped 2; count of bases not matched to a gene: 4. Here the CDR3 reads CSVGLAQTYNEQFF. The DNA of the CDR3 is TGCAGCGTTGGACTAGCGCAAACCTACAATGAGCAGTTCTTC.

V and J are TRBV24-1 and TRBJ1-2; 8 nucleotides agree with TRBD1. Germline CDR1 reads KGHDR; CDR2 reads SFDVKD. V dropped 0 bases and J dropped 7; count of bases not matched to a gene: 9. This CDR3 is built from 16 residues. The CDR3 spells CATSDLDRTGFIGYTF. In nucleotides, the CDR3 is TGTGCCACCAGTGATTTGGACCGGACAGGGTTTATTGGCTACACCTTC.

This clone occurred once. J is TRBJ2-2 and V is TRBV7-8; the match to TRBD2 covers 15 bases. Losses at the gene ends were 5 bases for V and 4 bases for J; bases not matched to a gene: 8. CDR1 is SGHVS and CDR2 is FQNEAQ in the germline V gene. CDR3 size: 18 residues. The CDR3 here is CASSKGTSGGRLTGELFF. The CDR3 DNA sequence: TGTGCCAGCAGCAAAGGGACTAGCGGGGGGAGGCTCACCGGGGAGCTGTTTTTT.

The chain has TRBV27 and TRBJ1-1; no reliable D call. The CDR3 sequence is 16 residues long. Trimming shortened V by 1 base and J by 4 bases, and 16 bases separated the two germline ends. Germline CDR1 is MNHEY and CDR2 is SMNVEV (reference sequence). The CDR3 here is CASSLYGRGLVTEAFF. In nucleotides, the CDR3 is TGTGCCAGCAGTTTATATGGTCGGGGTCTGGTCACTGAAGCTTTCTTT.

The chain joins TRBV6-5 to TRBJ1-1; no definite D call. The length of the CDR3 is 15 residues. Germline loops: CDR1 MNHEY, CDR2 SVGAGI. The V gene lost 7 bases and the J gene lost 3 bases, with 18 bases spanning the gap. The CDR3 protein is CASNELLLFDTEAFF. The CDR3 DNA reads TGTGCCAGCAACGAACTTCTCCTCTTTGACACTGAAGCTTTCTTT.

This sequence joins TRBV9 and TRBJ1-5, with 7 bases matching TRBD1. Germline assignment: CDR1 SGDLS and CDR2 YYNGEE. V shed 0 bases and J 4 bases; nucleotides not matched to a gene: 1. The CDR3 extends over 14 amino acids. The CDR3 loop is CASSVGQGNQPQHF. For the CDR3, the DNA is TGTGCCAGCAGCGTAGGACAGGGAAATCAGCCCCAGCATTTT.

The rearrangement uses TRBV5-5 and TRBJ2-7, with a tentative D call TRBD2 (5 bases). The V gene's germline CDR1 is SGHKS and CDR2 YYEKEE (reference sequence). The V gene lost 2 bases and the J gene lost 5 bases, with 11 bases spanning the gap. This CDR3 is built from 13 residues. The CDR3 region has the DNA TGTGCCAGCAGCTTAGCGACGGAGGACGAGCAGTACGTC. This codes for CASSLATEDEQYV.

V gene TRBV5-5 combines with J gene TRBJ1-6, with TRBD1 matching over 7 bases. Germline CDR1 reads SGHKS; CDR2 reads YYEKEE (reference sequence). The CDR3 consists of 16 residues. The V and J ends lost 2 bases and 6 bases, in that order; junction bases with no gene match: 8. The CDR3 loop reads CASSFAGGSSNSPLHF. As DNA, the CDR3 is TGTGCCAGCAGCTTTGCAGGGGGAAGCAGTAATTCACCCCTCCACTTT.